This TCR beta chain was recorded in a study of PD-1 blockade in classical Hodgkin lymphoma. Study observations and caveats: It was among complete responders that baseline diversity resembled that of newly diagnosed patients. It was CD4+ TCR diversity, not CD8+, that rose significantly by C4D1.

Each patient experienced a relapse that followed autologous stem cell transplantation, and brentuximab vedotin exposure varied. The germline V gene encodes CDR1 SGHAT and CDR2 FQNNGV. This CDR3 spans 15 amino acids. Losses at the gene ends were 4 bases for V and 1 base for J; bases not matched to a gene: 7. The protocol was immunoSEQ multiplex PCR, while the TCRdb copy is restricted to in-frame clones and leaves out a portion. The sample yields 50,000 to 85,000 clones, around 75% seen once. As regards this clone: Antigen: not known.

The chain combines TRBV11-2 with TRBJ2-7; the match to TRBD1 covers 7 bases. Sequences were derived from peripheral blood mononuclear cells (PBMCs), sampled before the second cycle of nivolumab. This clonotype was obtained from a human donor with classical Hodgkin lymphoma. The CDR3 region has the DNA TGTGCCAGCAGCTCGCCAAGGGGACAGTCCTACGAGCAGTACTTC. Translating it yields CASSSPRGQSYEQYF. Complete variable domain (other parts from reference TRBV11-2 and TRBJ2-7): EAGVAQSPRYKIIEKRQSVAFWCNPISGHATLYWYQQILGQGPKLLIQFQNNGVVDDSQLPKDRFSAERLKGVDSTLKIQPAKLEDSAVYLCASSSPRGQSYEQYFGPGTRLTVT.